A single sample gave rise to the 23 T cell receptor beta chains below, sequenced in a study of blood T cell repertoires in COVID-19. TCRdb's table, derived via immunoSEQ multiplex PCR, lists solely in-frame clones and lacks some. The sample shows about 210,000 clones, around 86% of them seen only once. Material: PBMCs or T cells enriched from blood (not recorded which). The receptor source for this set is a man under 40 in a cohort exposed to, infected with or recovered from COVID-19 (not recorded which).

V and J are TRBV12-2 and TRBJ1-2. TRBV12-2 is listed as a pseudogene. The CDR3 contains 18 residues. The CDR3 loop is CASRLEGTATEAYYGYTF. CDR3 coding DNA: TGTGCAAGTCGCTTAGAAGGGACTGCAACCGAAGCTTACTATGGCTACACCTTC.

The chain joins TRBV7-9 to TRBJ2-1; D might be TRBD1 (6 bases). V was trimmed by 3 bases and J by 8 bases, leaving 23 bases between them. Germline-derived CDR1 and CDR2 are SEHNR and FQNEAQ (reference sequence). The CDR3 is made up of 17 amino acids. The CDR3 region has the DNA TGTGCCAGCAGCTTCCGTGAGGCAGGGGCTGTTTGGGATGAGCAGTTCTTC. It is translated as CASSFREAGAVWDEQFF. The variable domain in full, with the rest retrieved from reference TRBV7-9 and TRBJ2-1, is DTGVSQNPRHKITKRGQNVTFRCDPISEHNRLYWYRQTLGQGPEFLTYFQNEAQLEKSRLLSDRFSAERPKGSFSTLEIQRTEQGDSAMYLCASSFREAGAVWDEQFFGPGTRLTVL.

V gene TRBV29-1 combines with J gene TRBJ2-3; 8 bases are a match to TRBD2. This CDR3 comprises 14 residues. From germline, CDR1 is SQVTM and CDR2 ANQGSEA. The CDR3 DNA follows: TGCAGTTGCCTAGCGGGCGGGTCGGGGGATACGCAGTATTTT. The encoded protein is CSCLAGGSGDTQYF.

The V gene is TRBV6-1, the J gene TRBJ1-3; D unresolved. The CDR3 has 15 amino acids. Germline CDR1 and CDR2: MNHNS and SASEGT. Trimming stripped 1 base from V and 0 bases from J, with 7 bases between. The CDR3 DNA reads as TGTGCCAGCAGTGAAGATAGGAGCTCTGGAAACACCATATATTTT. This translates into CASSEDRSSGNTIYF.

The rearrangement uses TRBV9 and TRBJ2-3; the match to TRBD2 covers 7 bases. CDR3 size: 18 residues. CDR1 and CDR2 (germline): SGDLS, YYNGEE. The J segment lost 0 bases and the V segment lost 0 bases, leaving 10 bases of the junction unmatched. CDR3 loop: CASSVATSSGASTDTQYF. In nucleotides, the CDR3 is TGTGCCAGCAGCGTAGCTACCTCTAGCGGAGCGAGCACAGATACGCAGTATTTT.

The rearrangement joins TRBV29-1 to TRBJ1-3; TRBD1 matches at 12 bases. The CDR3 is 15 amino acids. Germline V gives CDR1 SQVTM, CDR2 ANQGSEA. With V trimmed by 7 bases and J by 4 bases, 8 bases remained unmatched. The CDR3 bases are TGCAGCGCCCAAATGGGACAGGGGGCAGGAAACACCATATATTTT. It yields the protein CSAQMGQGAGNTIYF.

The sample holds one count of this clone. The V call is TRBV10-3, the J call TRBJ2-3, with 10 bases lining up with TRBD2. CDR3 length equals 17 residues. Looked up from germline, CDR1 is ENHRY and CDR2 is SYGVKD. V was clipped by 3 bases and J by 2 bases; unmatched bases: 8. In DNA, the CDR3 is TGTGCCATCAGTGATCGGTCTAGCGGGAGCCCCACAGATACGCAGTATTTT. Residues: CAISDRSSGSPTDTQYF.

This chain connects TRBV6-1 to TRBJ2-2; D gene ambiguous. Germline V gives CDR1 MNHNS, CDR2 SASEGT. The length of the CDR3 is 16 residues. V was clipped by 2 bases and J by 0 bases, with 10 bases between them. CDR3 bases: TGTGCCAGCAGTGAACAGGCCCTATCGAACACCGGGGAGCTGTTTTTT. Amino acids: CASSEQALSNTGELFF.

The chain has TRBV4-1 and TRBJ2-5, with a weak D call TRBD1 (5 bases). Germline CDR1 and CDR2: MGHRA and YSYEKL. This CDR3 comprises 15 residues. Trimming removed 0 bases at V and 4 bases at J, with 12 bases between. CDR3 amino acids: CASSQEGQGRETQYF. The DNA of the CDR3 is TGCGCCAGCAGCCAAGAGGGCCAGGGTCGAGAGACCCAGTACTTC.

The V gene is TRBV29-1, the J gene TRBJ1-2; no reliable D call. Germline CDR1 is SQVTM and CDR2 is ANQGSEA. Trimming took off 6 bases at V and 3 bases at J, with 14 bases between the two ends. The CDR3 length is 13 residues. Written as DNA, the CDR3 is TGCAGCGTGCGACTCCGGGAGGACTATGGCTACACCTTC. It codes for CSVRLREDYGYTF.

The rearrangement links TRBV5-1 to TRBJ2-2; TRBD2 might be the D (6 bases). The CDR3 is 14 amino acids. V gave up 2 bases and J gave up 5 bases, with 10 bases separating them. CDR1 is SGHRS, CDR2 YFSETQ, per germline. CDR3 DNA: TGCGCCAGCAGCTTCGACGGGAGTACCGGGGAGCTGTTTTTT. Its translation is CASSFDGSTGELFF.

The CDR3 coding sequence is TGCGCCAGCAGCAGAACAGGGGTTCCCGGGGAGCTGTTTTTT. Protein sequence: CASSRTGVPGELFF. This sequence joins TRBV5-1 and TRBJ2-2; 7 nucleotides line up with TRBD1. Trimming cost V 4 bases and J 6 bases; bases outside gene matches: 6. CDR1 is SGHRS, CDR2 YFSETQ, per germline. This CDR3 is 14 amino acids long.

The V gene is TRBV29-1, the J gene TRBJ2-7; 7 bases match TRBD1. With 3 bases clipped from V and 5 bases from J, the junction kept 10 bases outside the gene matches. The CDR3 totals 14 residues. Germline V gives CDR1 SQVTM, CDR2 ANQGSEA. CDR3 residues: CSVDPTGLAHEQYF. The CDR3 nucleotides are TGCAGCGTTGATCCGACAGGGTTGGCCCACGAGCAGTACTTC.

The chain couples TRBV6-2 or TRBV6-3 to TRBJ1-1; D is possibly TRBD1 (5 bases). This CDR3 has 15 residues. Germline CDR1 is MNHEY and CDR2 is SVGEGT. V lost 4 bases and J lost 1, with 13 bases in between. CDR3 coding DNA: TGTGCCAGCAGTTTCTTCAGGGAAGGGAACACTGAAGCTTTCTTT. It specifies CASSFFREGNTEAFF.

V gene TRBV7-2 combines with J gene TRBJ1-4; weak D call: TRBD1 (6 bases). Per the germline V gene, CDR1 is SGHTA and CDR2 is FQGNSA. V lost 4 bases and J 6 bases, leaving 9 bases between the germline ends. The CDR3 is made up of 13 amino acids. This CDR3 is CASSSQGYEKLFF. As DNA, the CDR3 is TGTGCCAGCAGCTCACAGGGTTATGAAAAACTGTTTTTT. The whole variable domain, filled in from reference TRBV7-2 and TRBJ1-4, reads GAGVSQSPSNKVTEKGKDVELRCDPISGHTALYWYRQSLGQGLEFLIYFQGNSAPDKSGLPSDRFSAERTGGSVSTLTIQRTQQEDSAVYLCASSSQGYEKLFFGSGTQLSVL.

This clone was seen a handful of times. CDR3 in DNA: TGTGCCAGCAGTTTTCAGACTAGCTTCTATGAGCAGTTCTTC. It encodes CASSFQTSFYEQFF. The rearrangement links TRBV27 to TRBJ2-1; 7 bases match TRBD2. J gave up 8 bases and V 3 bases, and 7 bases lay outside the gene matches. The CDR3 contains 14 residues. Germline V CDR1 and CDR2: MNHEY, SMNVEV (reference sequence).

This sequence joins TRBV6-5 and TRBJ1-5; tentatively, D is TRBD1 (6 bases). Germline CDR1 and CDR2: MNHEY and SVGAGI. This CDR3 is built from 15 residues. The V and J ends lost 4 bases and 1 base respectively, with 11 bases between them. CDR3 bases: TGTGCCAGCAGTTTACAGGGTGCGAGCAATCAGCCCCAGCATTTT. Protein product: CASSLQGASNQPQHF.

The rearrangement links TRBV27 to TRBJ1-1; D may be TRBD1 (5 bases). V lost 0 bases to trimming and J lost 6 bases, with 11 bases between them. The CDR3 totals 14 residues. CDR1 MNHEY and CDR2 SMNVEV come from the germline V gene (reference sequence). The DNA for the CDR3 is TGTGCCAGCAGTTTATCGAAGGGGTTGGCTGAAGCTTTCTTT. This sequence encodes CASSLSKGLAEAFF.

V is TRBV28 and J is TRBJ2-5, with TRBD1 as a possible D gene (6 bases). Trimming took 5 bases from V and 4 from J, leaving 20 bases between them. CDR1 is MDHEN, CDR2 SYDVKM, per germline. The CDR3 totals 16 residues. CDR3 region: CASSKDTGFFGETQYF. DNA of the CDR3: TGTGCCAGCAGTAAAGACACAGGGTTCTTCGGAGAGACCCAGTACTTC. Drawing the rest from reference TRBV28 and TRBJ2-5, the complete variable domain is DVKVTQSSRYLVKRTGEKVFLECVQDMDHENMFWYRQDPGLGLRLIYFSYDVKMKEKGDIPEGYSVSREKKERFSLILESASTNQTSMYLCASSKDTGFFGETQYFGPGTRLLVL.

This clone appeared once. This chain joins TRBV14 and TRBJ2-7; no clear D. This CDR3 spans 18 amino acids. Germline values: CDR1 SGHDN, CDR2 FVKESK. Trimming pared 4 bases from V and 3 bases from J, leaving 25 bases between. The CDR3 is CASSPFARLGPFLYEQYF. CDR3 DNA: TGTGCCAGCAGCCCTTTCGCGCGGCTAGGCCCATTTCTCTACGAGCAGTACTTC.

This chain connects TRBV2 to TRBJ1-1, with D possibly matching TRBD1 (5 bases). V was cut by 5 bases and J by 1 base, with 8 bases left in between. The CDR3 has 13 residues. From germline, CDR1 is SNHLY and CDR2 FYNNEI. CDR3 loop: CASSITGNTEAFF. DNA of the CDR3: TGTGCCAGCAGTATAACAGGGAACACTGAAGCTTTCTTT.

This rearrangement joins TRBV2 to TRBJ1-1, with a tentative D call TRBD1 (6 bases). The ends were cut back, 1 base at V and 1 base at J, with 16 bases in the middle. Germline V gene sequence: CDR1 SNHLY, CDR2 FYNNEI. The CDR3 runs 17 residues. CDR3 coding DNA: TGTGCCAGCAGTGAAGACGGGGGGCTGCCTCGGAACACTGAAGCTTTCTTT. This encodes CASSEDGGLPRNTEAFF.

The V gene is TRBV18, the J gene TRBJ1-1; weak D call: TRBD1 (6 bases). The V gene lost 1 base and the J gene lost 0 bases, with 9 bases spanning the gap. Germline V CDR1 and CDR2: KGHSH, LQKENI. The CDR3 length is 15 residues. CDR3 sequence reads: CASSPLQGMNTEAFF. CDR3 bases: TGTGCCAGCTCACCACTTCAGGGGATGAACACTGAAGCTTTCTTT. The whole variable domain, remainder taken from reference TRBV18 and TRBJ1-1, is NAGVMQNPRHLVRRRGQEARLRCSPMKGHSHVYWYRQLPEEGLKFMVYLQKENIIDESGMPKERFSAEFPKEGPSILRIQQVVRGDSAAYFCASSPLQGMNTEAFFGQGTRLTVV.